This T cell receptor beta chain was found in a study of vaccination effects on CD4 cells after COVID-19. Sequencing was performed with immunoSEQ multiplex PCR; in TCRdb, only in-frame clones are kept and a portion is missing. The top ten clones hold approximately 10% of a sample with 20,000 to 25,000 clones, around 70% of them seen once. V lost 8 bases and J lost 2, with 11 bases in between. Germline CDR1 SNHLY, CDR2 FYNNEI. The CDR3 extends over 13 amino acids. After about 10 days in culture, the CD4+ T cells were isolated. On this clone itself: Its cognate antigen is unknown.

The chain joins TRBV2 to TRBJ2-3; D possibly uses TRBD1 or TRBD2 (5 bases each). This sequence originates from a human donor who received a COVID-19 vaccine. This material consisted of CD4+ T cells from PBMCs cultured without peptide, taken before COVID-19 vaccination. The CDR3 loop is CASSTGTTDTQYF. The DNA of the CDR3 is TGTGCCAGCTCCACGGGGACCACAGATACGCAGTATTTT.